These 9 T cell receptor beta chains came from one sample sequenced in a study of PD-L1 blockade in urothelial cancer. Regarding time point: pretreatment peripheral blood. Assay used: immunoSEQ multiplex PCR; TCRdb lists only in-frame clones, some missing. The sample includes approximately 94,000 clones, around nine tenths of them seen just once. The sample here was PBMCs, taken around atezolizumab (anti-PD-L1) treatment. These receptors came from a man in his sixties with urothelial cancer.

The rearrangement uses TRBV27 and TRBJ2-7, with 7 bases identical to TRBD1. The CDR3 consists of 13 residues. The germline V gene has CDR1 MNHEY and CDR2 SMNVEV (reference sequence). With 6 bases clipped from V and 3 bases from J, the junction kept 5 bases outside the gene matches. The CDR3: CASRRQGSYEQYF. In DNA form, the CDR3 reads TGTGCCAGCAGGCGACAGGGCAGCTACGAGCAGTACTTC.

The chain carries TRBV19 and TRBJ1-2, with D tentatively TRBD1 (6 bases). Trimming shortened V by 3 bases and J by 3 bases, and 17 bases separated the two germline ends. Germline CDR1 reads LNHDA; CDR2 reads SQIVND (reference sequence). The CDR3 length is 16 residues. Written as DNA, the CDR3 is TGTGCCAGTAGTATCACTAGGAGGGGGGGGGACTATGGCTACACCTTC. Its translation: CASSITRRGGDYGYTF.

This sequence joins TRBV4-2 and TRBJ1-5; D gene ambiguous. Trimming cost V 0 bases and J 6 bases, with 9 bases left between them. This CDR3 is 14 amino acids long. From germline, CDR1 is LGHNA and CDR2 YNFKEQ. CDR3 coding DNA: TGTGCCAGCAGCCAAGATCTCCCCGGTCAGCCCCAGCATTTT. Translation gives CASSQDLPGQPQHF.

This chain uses TRBV12-5 with TRBJ2-7, with 9 bases lining up with TRBD1. Germline V gives CDR1 LGHNT, CDR2 FRNRAP. This CDR3 is 17 amino acids long. After removal of 0 bases from V and 5 bases from J, the junction contained 11 bases not matched to a gene. CDR3 DNA sequence: TGTGCTAGTGGTTTGGTCGTTTCCGGGACAGGGAACCACGAGCAGTACTTC. It is translated as CASGLVVSGTGNHEQYF.

The V call is TRBV4-1, the J call TRBJ1-5; D remains ambiguous. V lost 0 bases to trimming and J lost 4 bases, with 13 bases between them. Germline V gives CDR1 MGHRA, CDR2 YSYEKL. This CDR3 comprises 16 residues. CDR3 in amino acids: CASSQEMSPGNQPQHF. For the CDR3, the DNA is TGCGCCAGCAGCCAAGAAATGAGCCCCGGGAATCAGCCCCAGCATTTT.

The chain recombines TRBV28 with TRBJ1-4; D remains unclear. Trimming took off 6 bases at V and 6 bases at J, with 14 bases between the two ends. Germline values: CDR1 MDHEN, CDR2 SYDVKM. The CDR3 spans 14 residues. The CDR3 loop is CASSGRIHDEKLFF. The CDR3 DNA follows: TGTGCCAGCAGCGGCAGGATACACGATGAAAAACTGTTTTTT.

The V call is TRBV7-3, the J call TRBJ2-4; TRBD2 agrees at 8 bases. Germline CDR1 and CDR2: SGHTA and FQGTGA. After removal of 5 bases from V and 0 bases from J, the junction contained 3 bases not matched to a gene. The CDR3 extends over 15 amino acids. CDR3 region: CASSPGGEAKNIQYF. The CDR3 bases are TGTGCCAGCAGCCCCGGGGGGGAAGCCAAAAACATTCAGTACTTC.

The genes are TRBV5-1 and TRBJ2-3; D possibly corresponds to TRBD1 (6 bases). CDR1 and CDR2 (germline): SGHRS, YFSETQ. The CDR3 contains 15 residues. The V gene lost 0 bases and the J gene lost 4 bases, with 12 bases spanning the gap. The DNA of the CDR3 is TGCGCCAGCAGCTTGGAACAGGGCTCCTCAGATACGCAGTATTTT. Its translation: CASSLEQGSSDTQYF.

The chain employs TRBV5-1 and TRBJ2-1; a weak D match, TRBD1 (5 bases). V was clipped by 0 bases and J by 8 bases, with 9 bases between them. The germline V gene has CDR1 SGHRS and CDR2 YFSETQ. The CDR3 runs 13 residues. This CDR3 is CASSLAARDEQFF. The CDR3 region has the DNA TGCGCCAGCAGCTTGGCAGCCAGGGATGAGCAGTTCTTC.